What follows are 3 T cell receptor beta chains derived from one specimen sequenced in a study of patients and donors after allogeneic stem cell transplantation. Via MiXCR, TCRdb re-called the RT-PCR reads, giving one row per CDR3 protein. The sample lists hundreds of thousands of distinct CDR3 sequences, approximately 16% occurring once. Input material: blood, either unsorted or a sorted T cell fraction (not recorded which). The receptor source for this set is a human donor who was either an allogeneic HSCT recipient or a stem cell or donor lymphocyte infusion donor (not recorded which). It is not recorded whose cells these are; they may come from a transplant donor.

In this sample, this clonotype turned up a few times. The chain recombines TRBV12-5 with TRBJ2-7; D unclear. V gave up 5 bases and J gave up 7 bases, with 12 bases separating them. This CDR3 contains 12 residues. Germline values: CDR1 LGHNT, CDR2 FRNRAP. In DNA form, the CDR3 reads TGTGCTAGTGGTCCCTACATTCTGGAGCAGTACTTC. Translation: CASGPYILEQYF.

This clonotype was observed a few times. The genes are TRBV10-3 and TRBJ2-1; TRBD2 aligns across 12 bases. Germline lookup yields CDR1 ENHRY and CDR2 SYGVKD. J lost 1 base, V lost 6 bases, and 4 bases had no gene match. The CDR3 has 16 residues. CDR3 loop: CAISLAGGTSYNEQFF. Written as DNA, the CDR3 is TGTGCCATCAGCCTAGCGGGAGGGACTTCCTACAATGAGCAGTTCTTC.

V gene TRBV20-1 combines with J gene TRBJ2-3; D unclear. CDR1 and CDR2 from the germline V gene are DFQATT and SNEGSKA (reference sequence). The V end was cut by 1 base, the J end by 0 bases, with 14 bases between. The CDR3 runs to 16 residues. Here the CDR3 reads CSARAKAQRSTDTQYF. The CDR3 coding sequence is TGCAGTGCTAGAGCGAAGGCACAGAGAAGCACAGATACGCAGTATTTT.